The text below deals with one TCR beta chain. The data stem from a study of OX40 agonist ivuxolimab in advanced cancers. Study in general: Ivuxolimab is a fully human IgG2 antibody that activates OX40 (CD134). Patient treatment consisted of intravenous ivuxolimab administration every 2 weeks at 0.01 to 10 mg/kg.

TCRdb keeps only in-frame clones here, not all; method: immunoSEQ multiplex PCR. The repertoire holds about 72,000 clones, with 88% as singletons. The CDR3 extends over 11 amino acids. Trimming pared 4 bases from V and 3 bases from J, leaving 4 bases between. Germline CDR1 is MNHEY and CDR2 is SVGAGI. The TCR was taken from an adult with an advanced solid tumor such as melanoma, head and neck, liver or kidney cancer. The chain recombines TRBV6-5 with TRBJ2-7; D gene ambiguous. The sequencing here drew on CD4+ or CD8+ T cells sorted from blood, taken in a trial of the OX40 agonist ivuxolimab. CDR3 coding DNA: TGTGCCAGCAGTTCAGACTACGAGCAGTACTTC. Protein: CASSSDYEQYF.